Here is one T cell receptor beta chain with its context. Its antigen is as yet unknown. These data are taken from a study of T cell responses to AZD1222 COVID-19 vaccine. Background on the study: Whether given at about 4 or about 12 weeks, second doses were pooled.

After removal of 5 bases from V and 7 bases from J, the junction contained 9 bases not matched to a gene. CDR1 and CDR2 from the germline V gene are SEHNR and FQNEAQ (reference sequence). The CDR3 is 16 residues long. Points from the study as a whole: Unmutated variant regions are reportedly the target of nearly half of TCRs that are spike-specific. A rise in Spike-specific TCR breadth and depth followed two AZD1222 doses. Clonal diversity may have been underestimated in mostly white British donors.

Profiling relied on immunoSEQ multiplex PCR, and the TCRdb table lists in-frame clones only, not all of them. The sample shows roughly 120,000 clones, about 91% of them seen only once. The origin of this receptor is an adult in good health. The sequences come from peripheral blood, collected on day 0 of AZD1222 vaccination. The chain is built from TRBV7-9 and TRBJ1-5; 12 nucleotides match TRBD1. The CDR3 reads CASSTRDRGRGQPQHF. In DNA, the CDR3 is TGTGCCAGCAGCACCCGGGACAGGGGGCGAGGACAGCCCCAGCATTTT.